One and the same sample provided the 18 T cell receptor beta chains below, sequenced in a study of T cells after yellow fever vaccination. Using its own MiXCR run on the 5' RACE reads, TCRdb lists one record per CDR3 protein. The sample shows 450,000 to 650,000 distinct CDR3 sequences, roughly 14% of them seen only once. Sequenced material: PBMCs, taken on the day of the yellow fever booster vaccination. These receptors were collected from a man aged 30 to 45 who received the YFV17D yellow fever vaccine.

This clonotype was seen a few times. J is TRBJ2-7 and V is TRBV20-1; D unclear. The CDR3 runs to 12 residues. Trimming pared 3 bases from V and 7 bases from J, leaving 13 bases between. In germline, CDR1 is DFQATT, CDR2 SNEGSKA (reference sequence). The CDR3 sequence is CSASDGSWEQYF. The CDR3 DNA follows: TGCAGTGCTAGCGACGGCTCCTGGGAGCAGTACTTC.

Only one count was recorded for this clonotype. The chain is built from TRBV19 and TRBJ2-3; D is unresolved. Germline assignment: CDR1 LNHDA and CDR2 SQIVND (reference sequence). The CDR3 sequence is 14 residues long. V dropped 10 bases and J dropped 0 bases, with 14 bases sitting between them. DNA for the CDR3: TGTGCCATCAGCAGGCGTTCTAGCACAGATACGCAGTATTTT. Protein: CAISRRSSTDTQYF.

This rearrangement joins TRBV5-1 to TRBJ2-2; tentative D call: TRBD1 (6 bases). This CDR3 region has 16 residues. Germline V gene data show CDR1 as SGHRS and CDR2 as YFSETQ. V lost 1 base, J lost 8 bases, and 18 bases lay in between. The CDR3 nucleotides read TGCGCCAGCAGCTTGAGGACAGACTCTCACGGAGGGGAGCTGTTTTTT. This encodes CASSLRTDSHGGELFF.

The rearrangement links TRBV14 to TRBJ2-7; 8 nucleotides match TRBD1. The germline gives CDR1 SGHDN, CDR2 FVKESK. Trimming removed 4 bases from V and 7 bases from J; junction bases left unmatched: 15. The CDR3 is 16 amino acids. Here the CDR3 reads CASSPLQDRVQAEQYF. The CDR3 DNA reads TGTGCCAGCAGCCCCCTTCAGGACAGGGTGCAAGCGGAGCAGTACTTC.

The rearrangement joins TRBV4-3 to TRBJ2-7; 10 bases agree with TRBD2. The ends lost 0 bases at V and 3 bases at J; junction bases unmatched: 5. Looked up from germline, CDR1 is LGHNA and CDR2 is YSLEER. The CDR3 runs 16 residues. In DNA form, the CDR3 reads TGCGCCAGCAGCCAAGATGGACTAGCGGCTTACTACGAGCAGTACTTC. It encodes CASSQDGLAAYYEQYF.

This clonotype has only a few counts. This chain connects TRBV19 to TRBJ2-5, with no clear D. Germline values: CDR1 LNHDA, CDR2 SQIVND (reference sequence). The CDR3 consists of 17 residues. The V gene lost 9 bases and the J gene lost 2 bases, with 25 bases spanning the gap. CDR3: CASPFFIDRDPQETQYF. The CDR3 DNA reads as TGTGCCAGCCCCTTCTTCATCGACCGAGACCCTCAAGAGACCCAGTACTTC.

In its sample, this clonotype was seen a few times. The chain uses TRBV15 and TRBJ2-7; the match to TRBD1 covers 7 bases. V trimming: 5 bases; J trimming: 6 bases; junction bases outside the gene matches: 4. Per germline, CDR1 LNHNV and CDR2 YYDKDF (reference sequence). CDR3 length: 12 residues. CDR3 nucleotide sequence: TGTGCCACCAGCGGTTACAGGGGCGAGCAGTACTTC. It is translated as CATSGYRGEQYF. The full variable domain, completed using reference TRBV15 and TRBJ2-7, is DAMVIQNPRYQVTQFGKPVTLSCSQTLNHNVMYWYQQKSSQAPKLLFHYYDKDFNNEADTPDNFQSRRPNTSFCFLDIRSPGLGDTAMYLCATSGYRGEQYFGPGTRLTVT.

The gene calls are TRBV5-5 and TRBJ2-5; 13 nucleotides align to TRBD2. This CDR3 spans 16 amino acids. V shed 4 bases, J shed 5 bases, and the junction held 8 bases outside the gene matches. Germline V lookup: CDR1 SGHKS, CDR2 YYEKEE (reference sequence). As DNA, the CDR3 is TGTGCCAGCAGCCTCGGGACTAGCGGGGATTTTGAGACCCAGTACTTC. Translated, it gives CASSLGTSGDFETQYF.

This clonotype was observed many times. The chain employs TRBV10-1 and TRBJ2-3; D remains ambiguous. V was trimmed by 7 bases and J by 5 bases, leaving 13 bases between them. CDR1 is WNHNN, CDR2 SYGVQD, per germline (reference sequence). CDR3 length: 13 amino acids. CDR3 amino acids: CASTFVDRDTQYF. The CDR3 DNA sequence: TGCGCCAGCACTTTTGTTGATCGAGATACGCAGTATTTT.

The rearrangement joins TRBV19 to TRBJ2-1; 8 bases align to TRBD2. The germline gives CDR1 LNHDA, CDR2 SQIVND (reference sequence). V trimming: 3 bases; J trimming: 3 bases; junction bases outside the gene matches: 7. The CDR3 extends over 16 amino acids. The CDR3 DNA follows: TGTGCCAGTAGTATCTCCCCTAGCGGGCACTACAATGAGCAGTTCTTC. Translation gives CASSISPSGHYNEQFF.

The CDR3 reads CASSQGGTGNTEAFF. CDR3 DNA: TGTGCCAGCAGCCAAGGTGGGACCGGGAACACTGAAGCTTTCTTT. The genes are TRBV4-2 and TRBJ1-1; a possible D gene is TRBD1 (5 bases). With 1 base removed from V and 1 base from J, the gap between germline ends came to 10 bases. The germline gives CDR1 LGHNA, CDR2 YNFKEQ. The CDR3 covers 15 residues.

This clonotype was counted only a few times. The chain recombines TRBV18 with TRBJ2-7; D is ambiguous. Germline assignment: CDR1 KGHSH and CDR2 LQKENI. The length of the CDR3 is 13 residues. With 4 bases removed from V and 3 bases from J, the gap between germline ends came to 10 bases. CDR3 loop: CASSREQNYEQYF. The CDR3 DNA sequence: TGTGCCAGCTCACGGGAACAGAACTACGAGCAGTACTTC.

The CDR3 reads CSAKTSGSYNEQFF. The CDR3 region has the DNA TGCAGTGCTAAAACTAGCGGGTCTTACAATGAGCAGTTCTTC. The chain couples TRBV20-1 to TRBJ2-1; 9 bases are shared with TRBD2. This CDR3 contains 14 residues. Germline V CDR1 and CDR2: DFQATT, SNEGSKA (reference sequence). V shed 4 bases, J shed 4 bases, and the junction held 5 bases outside the gene matches.

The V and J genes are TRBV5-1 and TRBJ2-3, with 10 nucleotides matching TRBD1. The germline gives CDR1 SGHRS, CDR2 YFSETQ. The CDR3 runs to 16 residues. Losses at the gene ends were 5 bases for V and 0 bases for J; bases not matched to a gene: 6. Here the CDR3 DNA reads TGCGCCAGCAGGCCGAGACAGGGGGCCAGCACAGATACGCAGTATTTT. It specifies CASRPRQGASTDTQYF. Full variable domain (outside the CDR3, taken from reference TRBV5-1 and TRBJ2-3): KAGVTQTPRYLIKTRGQQVTLSCSPISGHRSVSWYQQTPGQGLQFLFEYFSETQRNKGNFPGRFSGRQFSNSRSEMNVSTLELGDSALYLCASRPRQGASTDTQYFGPGTRLTVL.

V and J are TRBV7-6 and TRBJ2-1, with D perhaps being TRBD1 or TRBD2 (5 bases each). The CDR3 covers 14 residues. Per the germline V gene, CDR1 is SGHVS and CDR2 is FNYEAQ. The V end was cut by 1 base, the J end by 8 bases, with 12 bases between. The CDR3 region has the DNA TGTGCCAGCAGCTTAGTACTAGGGGCGTATGAGCAGTTCTTC. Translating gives CASSLVLGAYEQFF. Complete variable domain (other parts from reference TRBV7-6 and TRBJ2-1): GAGVSQSPRYKVTKRGQDVALRCDPISGHVSLYWYRQALGQGPEFLTYFNYEAQQDKSGLPNDRFSAERPEGSISTLTIQRTEQRDSAMYRCASSLVLGAYEQFFGPGTRLTVL.

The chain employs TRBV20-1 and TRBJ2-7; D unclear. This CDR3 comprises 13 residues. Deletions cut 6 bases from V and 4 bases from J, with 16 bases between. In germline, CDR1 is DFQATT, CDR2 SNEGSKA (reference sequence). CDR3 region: CSAFREVRYEQYF. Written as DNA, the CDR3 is TGCAGTGCGTTCAGAGAGGTGAGATACGAGCAGTACTTC.

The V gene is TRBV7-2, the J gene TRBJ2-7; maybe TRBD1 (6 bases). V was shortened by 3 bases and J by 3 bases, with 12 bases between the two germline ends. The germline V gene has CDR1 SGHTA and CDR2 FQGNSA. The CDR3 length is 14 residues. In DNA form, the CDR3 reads TGTGCCAGCAGCTTTGGGGGCGCAGGCTACGAGCAGTACTTC. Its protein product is CASSFGGAGYEQYF.

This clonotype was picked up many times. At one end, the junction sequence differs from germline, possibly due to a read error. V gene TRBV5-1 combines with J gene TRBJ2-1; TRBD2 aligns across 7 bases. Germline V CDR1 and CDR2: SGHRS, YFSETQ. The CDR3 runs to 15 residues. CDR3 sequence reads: CASSLASGTYNEQFF. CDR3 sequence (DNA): TGTGCCAGCAGCTTAGCTAGCGGTACCTACAATGAGCAGTTCTTC.